This TCR beta chain was sequenced during a study of blood T cell repertoires in COVID-19. The CDR3 sequence is 15 residues long. CDR1 and CDR2 (germline): MNHEY, SVGAGI. Trimming at V came to 5 bases and at J to 4 bases, leaving 10 bases not matched to a gene. Sequencing used immunoSEQ multiplex PCR; TCRdb keeps in-frame clones, though not all of them. This sample carries approximately 92,000 clones, about 78% of them seen once, and the ten largest clones take roughly 8.4%. This clone was detected only once. The V and J genes are TRBV6-5 and TRBJ1-1, with 7 bases that match TRBD1. Sequenced: peripheral blood. The sequence was obtained from a middle-aged man who had recovered from COVID-19. CDR3 nucleotides: TGTGCCAGCAGTCCGGGACAGAGAAGGGGCACTGAAGCTTTCTTT. Its translation is CASSPGQRRGTEAFF.